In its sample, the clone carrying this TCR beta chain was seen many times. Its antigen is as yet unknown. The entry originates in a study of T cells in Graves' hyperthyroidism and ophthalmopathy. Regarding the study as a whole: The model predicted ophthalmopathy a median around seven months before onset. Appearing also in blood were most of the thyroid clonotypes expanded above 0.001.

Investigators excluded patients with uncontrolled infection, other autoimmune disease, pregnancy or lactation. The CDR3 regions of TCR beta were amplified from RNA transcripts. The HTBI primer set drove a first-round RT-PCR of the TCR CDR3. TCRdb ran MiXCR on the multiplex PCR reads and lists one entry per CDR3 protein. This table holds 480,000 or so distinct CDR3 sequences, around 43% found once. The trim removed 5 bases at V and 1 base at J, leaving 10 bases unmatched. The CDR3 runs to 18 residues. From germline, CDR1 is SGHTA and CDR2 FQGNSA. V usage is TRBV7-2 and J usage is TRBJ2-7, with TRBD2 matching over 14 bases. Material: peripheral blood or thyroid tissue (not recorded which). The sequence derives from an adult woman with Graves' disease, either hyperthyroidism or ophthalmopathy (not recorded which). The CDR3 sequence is CASSAIGTSGSLSYEQYF. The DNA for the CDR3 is TGTGCCAGCAGCGCAATAGGGACTAGCGGGAGCCTTTCCTACGAGCAGTACTTC.